The clone carrying this T cell receptor (beta chain) was counted between two and nine times. What it binds is unknown. This sample is drawn from a study of blood T cells in healthy people across ages. Broader study findings: Investigators treated diversity estimates from one million T cells as underestimates. TCR beta diversity correlated strongly with naive T cell percentage.

Each donor's blood draw was roughly 9.8 milliliters of peripheral blood. The use of a sample-barcoded 5' primer and a J-beta primer mix characterized a second PCR of about 7 to 12 cycles. A single record per CDR3 protein comes from TCRdb applying MiXCR to the 5' RACE reads. This sample yields hundreds of thousands of distinct CDR3 sequences, of which 20% to 25% are seen a single time; 3.5% to 4% belongs to the top ten. Material: blood. The clonotype was recovered from a man in his 70s in good health.

The CDR3 region is CASRGELAGVDEQYF. DNA of the CDR3: TGTGCCAGCAGGGGGGAACTAGCGGGAGTCGACGAGCAGTACTTC. The V call is TRBV28, the J call TRBJ2-7, with 11 nucleotides matching TRBD2. This CDR3 has 15 amino acids. V lost 6 bases, J lost 5 bases, and 9 bases stayed unmatched. Germline V gene lookup returns CDR1 MDHEN and CDR2 SYDVKM.